This TCR beta chain was recovered during a study of radiation and T cells in renal cell carcinoma. Across the study: Nephrectomy followed 15 Gy stereotactic body radiation by 4 weeks. Whole-study results and caveats: In blood, top tumor clones expanded by 2 weeks, shrinking by 4.

Germline-derived CDR1 and CDR2 are MNHNY and SVGAGI (reference sequence). There are 13 residues in the CDR3. After removal of 2 bases from V and 4 bases from J, the junction contained 0 bases not matched to a gene. Sequencing was performed with immunoSEQ multiplex PCR; in TCRdb, only in-frame clones are kept and a portion is missing. The data hold about 58,000 clones, with about 80% observed a single time. Time point described: blood 2 weeks post-SBRT. The treatment: 15 Gy SBRT to primary tumor, nephrectomy 4 weeks later. On this clone: Its specificity is not known.

The source material was blood, sampled from a patient whose treatment included radiotherapy and nephrectomy. The rearrangement joins TRBV6-6 to TRBJ1-1, with 8 bases lining up with TRBD1. The sequence was obtained from a man aged 55 to 69 with renal cell carcinoma. The CDR3 loop reads CASSYDRGTEAFF. The CDR3 DNA sequence: TGTGCCAGCAGTTACGACAGGGGCACTGAAGCTTTCTTT.